This entry features one T cell receptor beta chain sequence. The time point is: pre-sensitization, week 0. The treatment here: therapeutic diphenylcyclopropenone sensitization with weekly scalp DPC. Staff drew blood before applying each patch test. This sample is part of a study of human T cells and chemical hapten exposure. For the study at large: The patient population, which was mostly female, had alopecia areata, totalis or universalis.

TCRdb re-called the RACE reads with MiXCR, one entry per CDR3 protein. The profile shows a few hundred thousand distinct CDR3 sequences, 5.5% of them singletons. This CDR3 comprises 15 residues. Germline CDR1 and CDR2: LGHNA and YNFKEQ. The V and J ends lost 1 base and 2 bases, in that order; junction bases with no gene match: 4. Sequenced material: whole blood, taken in connection with sensitization to the hapten diphenylcyclopropenone (DPC). This rearrangement joins TRBV4-2 to TRBJ1-1; 7 nucleotides match TRBD1. This TCR was sampled from a woman aged 18 to 35 with alopecia areata. Some clones in this sample may be carry-over from other donors' samples. The CDR3 DNA reads TGTGCCAGCAGCCAAGGACAGGGAGAAAACACTGAAGCTTTCTTT. Amino acid sequence: CASSQGQGENTEAFF.